Listed below are T cell receptor beta chains from one sample, sequenced in a study of blood T cell repertoires in COVID-19. Using immunoSEQ multiplex PCR, the repertoire was profiled, and TCRdb retains in-frame clones only, with some absent. The table includes some 250,000 clones, around 88% detected once. Specimen: peripheral blood. These receptors originate from a woman under 40 who had recovered from COVID-19. The CDR3 runs from the conserved cysteine through the conserved F or W. D genes are given only for firm matches. Not every row has a clone size; where given, it reads once, few, many or a size class.

V gene	clone size	J gene	D gene	CDR3 protein	CDR3 DNA
TRBV27	NA	TRBJ2-1	NA	CASSLFGTGSNEQFF	TGTGCCAGCAGTTTATTCGGGACCGGGAGCAATGAGCAGTTCTTC
TRBV9	NA	TRBJ2-3	TRBD2	CASSLEGLAWDTQYF	TGTGCCAGCAGCTTAGAGGGACTAGCTTGGGATACGCAGTATTTT
TRBV2	NA	TRBJ1-5	NA	CASSEGQSNQPQHF	TGTGCCAGCAGTGAAGGGCAGTCTAATCAGCCCCAGCATTTT
TRBV6-4	NA	TRBJ1-4	NA	CASRRTPATNEKLFF	TGTGCCAGCAGAAGGACACCTGCAACTAATGAAAAACTGTTTTTT
TRBV2	NA	TRBJ2-1	TRBD2	CASSLTSGSYNEQFF	TGTGCCAGCAGTCTGACTAGCGGATCCTACAATGAGCAGTTCTTC
TRBV29-1	NA	TRBJ2-1	TRBD2	CSIAGGPVNEQFF	TGCAGCATAGCGGGGGGGCCGGTGAATGAGCAGTTCTTC
TRBV4-1	NA	TRBJ1-1	NA	CASSQLDILNTEAFF	TGCGCCAGCAGCCAATTGGACATACTGAACACTGAAGCTTTCTTT
TRBV7-2	NA	TRBJ2-1	NA	CASSLASTGTYNEQFF	TGTGCCAGCAGCTTAGCATCAACAGGAACCTACAATGAGCAGTTCTTC
TRBV7-9	NA	TRBJ2-2	TRBD1	CASSSGQGANTGELFF	TGTGCCAGCAGCTCGGGACAGGGGGCCAACACCGGGGAGCTGTTTTTT
TRBV6-6	NA	TRBJ1-1	NA	CASRREWNTEAFF	TGTGCCAGCAGAAGGGAGTGGAACACTGAAGCTTTCTTT
TRBV9	NA	TRBJ1-2	TRBD1	CASSVTTGTVNYTF	TGTGCCAGCAGCGTAACAACCGGGACAGTGAATTACACCTTC
TRBV5-1	NA	TRBJ1-1	NA	CASSLGGTNMNTEAFF	TGCGCCAGCAGCTTAGGCGGGACCAACATGAACACTGAAGCTTTCTTT
TRBV9	NA	TRBJ2-1	NA	CASSEDIYNEQFF	TGTGCCAGCAGCGAGGACATTTACAATGAGCAGTTCTTC
TRBV6-5	few	TRBJ2-7	NA	CASRDGQSYEQYF	TGTGCCAGCAGGGACGGACAGTCCTACGAGCAGTACTTC
TRBV7-9	NA	TRBJ1-4	TRBD1	CASSLGQGGLFF	TGTGCCAGCAGCTTAGGACAGGGTGGACTGTTTTTT
TRBV19	NA	TRBJ1-4	TRBD1	CASSRDRVDDEKLFF	TGTGCCAGTAGCCGGGACAGGGTTGACGATGAAAAACTGTTTTTT
TRBV20-1	NA	TRBJ2-7	TRBD1	CSASLPRGRASYEQYF	TGCAGTGCTAGTCTTCCCAGGGGGAGAGCTTCCTACGAGCAGTACTTC
TRBV7-2	once	TRBJ2-5	NA	CASSHPGSLIGAQYF	TGTGCCAGCAGCCACCCCGGCAGCTTAATAGGGGCCCAGTACTTC
TRBV5-4	NA	TRBJ1-2	NA	CASSGGHRVPYGYTF	TGTGCCAGCAGCGGAGGACACAGGGTCCCCTATGGCTACACCTTC
TRBV28	NA	TRBJ1-5	TRBD1	CASSLDRDSNQPQHF	TGTGCCAGCAGTTTGGACAGGGATAGCAATCAGCCCCAGCATTTT
TRBV7-9	NA	TRBJ1-1	NA	CASSLDNEAFF	TGTGCCAGCAGCTTAGACAATGAAGCTTTCTTT
TRBV7-6	NA	TRBJ1-1	NA	CASSLGPRGNTEAFF	TGTGCCAGCAGCTTAGGTCCCAGGGGGAACACTGAAGCTTTCTTT
TRBV7-9	NA	TRBJ2-3	NA	CASSLAGGDTQYF	TGTGCCAGCAGCTTAGCTGGGGGGGATACGCAGTATTTT
TRBV13	NA	TRBJ2-5	TRBD2	CASSFLESGAETQYF	TGTGCCAGCAGCTTCCTAGAGAGCGGGGCAGAGACCCAGTACTTC
TRBV7-2	NA	TRBJ2-3	NA	CASSLEREDTQYF	TGTGCCAGCAGCTTAGAGAGAGAAGATACGCAGTATTTT
TRBV7-9	few	TRBJ2-1	TRBD1	CASSGTENYNEQFF	TGTGCCAGCAGCGGGACAGAAAATTACAATGAGCAGTTCTTC
TRBV7-6	NA	TRBJ2-7	NA	CASSLAPGVGEQYF	TGTGCCAGCAGCTTAGCCCCAGGGGTAGGGGAGCAGTACTTC
TRBV4-1	NA	TRBJ2-7	NA	CASSPQYRQGIYEQYF	TGCGCCAGCAGCCCCCAATACAGGCAGGGTATTTACGAGCAGTACTTC
TRBV7-3	NA	TRBJ2-1	NA	CASSLNGGPYNEQFF	TGTGCCAGCAGCTTAAACGGGGGGCCGTACAATGAGCAGTTCTTC
TRBV3-1/TRBV3-2	NA	TRBJ2-7	NA	CASSRVHEQYF	TGTGCCAGCAGCCGAGTCCACGAGCAGTACTTC
TRBV7-9	NA	TRBJ1-4	NA	CASSAPVTTNEKLFF	TGTGCCAGCAGCGCTCCGGTAACAACTAATGAAAAACTGTTTTTT
TRBV6-5	NA	TRBJ2-2	NA	CALSGSARELFF	TGTGCTCTATCGGGGTCAGCCCGGGAGCTGTTTTTT
TRBV6-5	NA	TRBJ1-4	TRBD1	CASRLRQGVGEKLFF	TGTGCCAGCAGACTACGACAGGGGGTAGGAGAAAAACTGTTTTTT
TRBV4-3	NA	TRBJ1-6	NA	CASSQQGNNSPLHF	TGCGCCAGCAGCCAACAGGGGAACAATTCACCCCTCCACTTT
TRBV7-9	few	TRBJ1-1	TRBD1	CASSTPGTGNTEAFF	TGTGCCAGCAGCACCCCCGGGACAGGGAACACTGAAGCTTTCTTT
TRBV30	NA	TRBJ1-2	TRBD1	CAWMGAGGGYGYTF	TGTGCCTGGATGGGCGCAGGGGGCGGCTATGGCTACACCTTC
TRBV4-1	NA	TRBJ1-6	TRBD1	CASSNRDRGSPLHF	TGCGCCAGCAGCAACCGGGACAGAGGATCACCCCTCCACTTT
TRBV28	NA	TRBJ2-1	NA	CASSRRGPSYNEQFF	TGTGCCAGCAGTAGAAGGGGCCCGTCCTACAATGAGCAGTTCTTC
TRBV12-3/TRBV12-4	NA	TRBJ2-1	NA	CASNKVLTGEQFF	TGTGCCAGCAATAAGGTTCTTACCGGGGAGCAGTTCTTC
TRBV19	NA	TRBJ1-1	NA	CASSMETSTKNTEAFF	TGTGCCAGTAGTATGGAAACTTCGACAAAGAACACTGAAGCTTTCTTT
TRBV6-2/TRBV6-3	NA	TRBJ1-2	TRBD1	CASSSPDRGGYGYTF	TGTGCCAGCAGTTCTCCGGACAGGGGAGGGTATGGCTACACCTTC
TRBV19	once	TRBJ2-7	NA	CASSIAGAYEQYF	TGTGCCAGTAGTATAGCGGGAGCCTACGAGCAGTACTTC
TRBV19	NA	TRBJ2-1	TRBD1	CASSVPGQSSYNEQFF	TGTGCCAGTAGTGTTCCGGGACAGAGCTCCTACAATGAGCAGTTCTTC
TRBV7-9	NA	TRBJ2-1	TRBD1	CASSSTGTGLYNEQFF	TGTGCCAGCAGCTCCACCGGGACAGGGTTGTACAATGAGCAGTTCTTC
TRBV5-1	NA	TRBJ2-6	NA	CASMGQSGANVLTF	TGCGCCAGCATGGGGCAGTCTGGGGCCAACGTCCTGACTTTC
TRBV9	NA	TRBJ1-2	NA	CASSVGGGYGYTF	TGTGCCAGCAGCGTAGGGGGGGGCTATGGCTACACCTTC